The sequence of this T cell receptor beta chain was determined in a study of shared clonotypes between healthy human individuals. Study-level information: Three plates each covered CD4 naive and memory; CD8 naive two, CD8 memory one.

Sorted-subset replicate PCR reactions contained around 220 ng DNA, corresponding to approximately 30,000 T cell genomes. The method was immunoSEQ multiplex PCR; TCRdb's version includes in-frame clones alone and lacks a portion of them. Counted here are about 2.1 million clones, around 93% occurring once; the ten biggest clones make up about 1.5%. The V gene lost 6 bases and the J gene lost 7 bases, with 8 bases spanning the gap. CDR1 is MNHNS and CDR2 is SASEGT in the germline V gene. The CDR3 has 11 amino acids. Findings of the study overall: Researchers found naive subsets generally carried larger estimated richness than memory subsets.

Note on this clone: What it binds is not known.

CD45RO-negative, CCR7-selected cells formed the naive CD8 fraction, which excluded terminally differentiated effector memory CD45RA+ cells. The study drew its donors from healthy HIV-negative adults without recent acute infections or vaccinations. Sequences were obtained from naive CD8+ T cells from PBMCs. The chain employs TRBV6-1 and TRBJ2-3; no reliable D call. The sequence came from a man between 18 and 35 years old in good health. Some clones in this sample may be carry-over from other donors' samples. CDR3 amino acids: CASRDGHTQYF. CDR3 DNA: TGTGCCAGCAGGGATGGACATACGCAGTATTTT.